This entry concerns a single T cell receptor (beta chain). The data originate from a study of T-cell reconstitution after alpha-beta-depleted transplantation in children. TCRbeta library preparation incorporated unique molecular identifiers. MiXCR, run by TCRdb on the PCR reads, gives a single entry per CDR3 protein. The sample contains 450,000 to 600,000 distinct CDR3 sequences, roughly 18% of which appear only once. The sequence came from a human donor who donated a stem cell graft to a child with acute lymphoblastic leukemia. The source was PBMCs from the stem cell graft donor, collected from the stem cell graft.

The CDR3 DNA reads as TGTGCCAGCAGCTTAGCGGGGGGGACAGGGAAATTCGATGAGCAGTTCTTC. Protein product: CASSLAGGTGKFDEQFF. J is TRBJ2-1 and V is TRBV7-9; 9 bases map to TRBD1. The V segment lost 0 bases and the J segment 8 bases; nucleotides outside the gene matches: 11. CDR3 length: 17 residues. From germline, CDR1 is SEHNR and CDR2 FQNEAQ (reference sequence).